This paragraph reports one T cell receptor (beta chain). The clone's antigen remains unknown. There are no base qualities to consult, and no much larger clone falls within one base. Participants in the prospective study were aged roughly 18 to 100 years, lived in some 24 United States geographic areas, and enrolled through a virtual design. In the prospective study, cohorts were assigned on the basis of participant-reported clinical history obtained from a screening survey and a study questionnaire. For ImmuneRACE Cohort 3, a participant was defined as recovered based on two consecutive negative NP/OP PCR tests, clearance by a healthcare professional, or resolution of symptoms. In the prospective study, whole blood, serum and a nasopharyngeal or oropharyngeal swab were collected from each participant by mobile phlebotomists. Additional blood draws and questionnaires over an approximately 2-month period could optionally be provided by prospective study participants. Before DNA extraction, blood samples from the prospective study were shipped at room temperature or frozen.

TCRbeta CDR3 regions were amplified from genomic DNA by means of the immunoSEQ Assay, a bias-controlled multiplex PCR. The paper's processing steps were these. The number of nucleated cells in each sample was estimated by amplification of reference gene primers within the assay. To quantify the absolute abundance of each unique TCRbeta CDR3 rearrangement, sequence reads were collapsed and filtered. For each sample, productive Simpson clonality was calculated as the square root of Simpson's diversity index over productive rearrangements. Drawn from immuneACCESS, this table holds only the in-frame rearrangements with V and J called that TCRdb kept. Clones are partly lost; checked studies trace under half to an unresolved V gene and leave the rest unexplained. V, J and clone size are taken as reported in that table, and D and trimming were inferred from the DNA itself. This sample gives about 190,000 clones in total; about four fifths of them show up just once. The ten largest clonotypes hold about 3.5% of the sample.

The record originates from a study of blood T cell repertoires in COVID-19 (dated by TCRdb to 2018 to 2020). Regarding the study in general: Samples covering the acute and convalescent phases of COVID-19 were provided by collaborators in the United States, Italy and Spain. The prospective study material was composed of cDNA or gDNA derived from T cells, B-cell-depleted T cells, or PBMCs. The dataset comprised deeply sampled blood TCRbeta repertoires from subjects exposed to, actively infected with, or recovered from COVID-19. The repertoires were made available in a free public database intended to serve as a resource for research on the immune response to SARS-CoV-2. The samples were drawn from two sources: the first 160 participants of the ongoing ImmuneRACE study, and 1,200 or so subjects contributed by 6 global collaborators. A de-identified subject ID, COVID-19 status, age in years and sex were almost always included in the sample metadata. Where HLA class I and class II types were available, the types were taken from metadata supplied by the sample provider, not from assay-based typing.

Broader findings and caveats from the paper: How much clinical and demographic metadata was included differed by source and by participant, and the metadata was provided uncurated.

V gives up 5 bases and J gives up 0 bases, and the segment between their germline ends measures 11 bases. From the cysteine up to the phenylalanine, the CDR3 has a length of 15 residues. Left in the record is the CDR3 DNA by itself, 45 bases read in frame from the first base. According to the germline V gene, CDR1 reads MDHEN and CDR2 reads SYDVKM. The receptor was derived from a woman aged 25 to 39 who had recovered from COVID-19. The chain is made from TRBV28 and TRBJ1-5; a tentative D match to TRBD1 spans 6 bases. Input material: PBMCs or T cells enriched from blood (not recorded which). The CDR3 here reads CASSLPGDSNQPQHF. The DNA sequence is TGTGCCAGCAGTCTTCCAGGGGATAGCAATCAGCCCCAGCATTTT.